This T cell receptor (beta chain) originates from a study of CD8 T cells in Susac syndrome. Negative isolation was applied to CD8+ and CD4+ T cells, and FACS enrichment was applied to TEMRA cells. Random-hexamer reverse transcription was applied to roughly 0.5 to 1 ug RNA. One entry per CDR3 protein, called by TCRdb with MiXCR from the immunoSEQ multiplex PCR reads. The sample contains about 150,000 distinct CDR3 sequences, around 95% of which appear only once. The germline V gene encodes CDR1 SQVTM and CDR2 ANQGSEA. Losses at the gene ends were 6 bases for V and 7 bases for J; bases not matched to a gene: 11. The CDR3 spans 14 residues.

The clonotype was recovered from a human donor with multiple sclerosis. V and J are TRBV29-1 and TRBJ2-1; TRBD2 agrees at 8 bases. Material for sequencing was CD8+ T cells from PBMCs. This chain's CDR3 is CSVGRGVTWNEQFF. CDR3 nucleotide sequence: TGCAGCGTCGGGCGGGGGGTTACCTGGAATGAGCAGTTCTTC.